The 30 T cell receptor beta chains in this list originate from one sample, sequenced in a study of Graves' ophthalmopathy and Graves' hyperthyroidism. RNA served as the template for amplifying TCR beta CDR3 regions. HTBI primers primed a first-round RT-PCR, and a second-round multiplex PCR followed. TCRdb reanalysed the multiplex PCR reads using MiXCR and keeps one entry per CDR3 protein. The repertoire consists of some 170,000 distinct CDR3 sequences, with roughly two fifths occurring once and the leading ten covering roughly 9%. Material: peripheral blood. The receptors shown here come from a man aged 30-40 years with Graves' ophthalmopathy.

The chain joins TRBV6-1 to TRBJ1-2; D might be TRBD1 (6 bases). This CDR3 spans 14 amino acids. Looked up from germline, CDR1 is MNHNS and CDR2 is SASEGT. The ends were cut back, 6 bases at V and 4 bases at J, with 15 bases in the middle. The CDR3 nucleotides read TGTGCCAGCAGCGCACAGGGAAAAAGCTATGGCTACACCTTC. Encoded protein: CASSAQGKSYGYTF.

The chain is built from TRBV6-5 and TRBJ2-5; 9 nucleotides align to TRBD2. CDR1 and CDR2 (germline): MNHEY, SVGAGI. The CDR3 spans 16 residues. Trimming at V came to 2 bases and at J to 4 bases, leaving 8 bases not matched to a gene. CDR3 DNA sequence: TGTGCCAGCAGTTACGGAGCTAGCGGGATCTCAGAGACCCAGTACTTC. Its translation: CASSYGASGISETQYF.

This clonotype was seen a single time. The chain combines TRBV19 with TRBJ1-1, with D possibly matching TRBD1 (6 bases). This CDR3 has 17 amino acids. The V end was cut by 0 bases, the J end by 1 base, with 15 bases between. Germline CDR1 reads LNHDA; CDR2 reads SQIVND (reference sequence). The CDR3 region is CASSIDRTGAWNTEAFF. The DNA of the CDR3 is TGTGCCAGTAGTATAGATCGTACGGGGGCTTGGAACACTGAAGCTTTCTTT.

The sample holds many counts of this clonotype. V usage is TRBV12-3 or TRBV12-4 and J usage is TRBJ2-2; D is possibly TRBD2 (6 bases). Between the trimmed V and J ends, which lost 6 bases and 5 bases, there was a span of 7 bases. The CDR3 runs to 12 residues. The CDR3 sequence: CASSRGTGELFF. In DNA, the CDR3 is TGTGCCAGCAGCCGGGGGACCGGGGAGCTGTTTTTT.

The chain joins TRBV6-2 or TRBV6-3 to TRBJ2-7; 10 bases line up with TRBD2. The CDR3 extends over 15 amino acids. The V segment lost 3 bases and the J segment 1 base; nucleotides outside the gene matches: 3. Germline assignment: CDR1 MNHEY and CDR2 SVGEGT. The CDR3 DNA reads TGTGCCAGCAGTTATGGACTAGCGGCGTCCTACGAGCAGTACTTC. Amino acids: CASSYGLAASYEQYF.

This clonotype was detected ten times or more. This rearrangement joins TRBV5-1 to TRBJ2-5, with a possible D match to TRBD1 (6 bases). The CDR3 contains 14 residues. The V gene lost 2 bases and the J gene lost 3 bases, with 11 bases spanning the gap. CDR1 is SGHRS, CDR2 YFSETQ, per germline. The CDR3 sequence is CASSLQGREETQYF. Written as DNA, the CDR3 is TGCGCCAGCAGCTTACAGGGTAGGGAAGAGACCCAGTACTTC.

The chain couples TRBV12-3 or TRBV12-4 to TRBJ1-5; 7 nucleotides line up with TRBD1. J lost 1 base, V lost 5 bases, and 8 bases had no gene match. This CDR3 has 16 amino acids. The CDR3 DNA follows: TGTGCCAGCAGTCGGGGGGACAGCTTGAGCAATCAGCCCCAGCATTTT. Its protein is CASSRGDSLSNQPQHF.

In its sample, this clonotype was seen many times. This chain links TRBV12-3 or TRBV12-4 with TRBJ1-5; TRBD1 matches 7 bases. The V segment lost 5 bases and the J segment 6 bases; nucleotides outside the gene matches: 4. The length of the CDR3 is 13 residues. CDR3 nucleotides: TGTGCCAGCAGTCCACAGGGGTCTCAGCCCCAGCATTTT. Residues: CASSPQGSQPQHF.

This clonotype was seen at least ten times. This sequence joins TRBV28 and TRBJ1-5; D is possibly TRBD1 (5 bases). Germline lookup yields CDR1 MDHEN and CDR2 SYDVKM. Trimming left V 4 bases short and J 5 bases short, with 15 bases between. CDR3 size: 15 residues. This chain's CDR3 is CASSYMTAYHQPQHF. The CDR3 DNA follows: TGTGCCAGCAGTTACATGACAGCTTACCATCAGCCCCAGCATTTT.

This clonotype was counted ten times or more. CDR3 amino acids: CASLLGRFGTQYF. In nucleotides, the CDR3 is TGTGCCAGCTTGTTGGGTCGGTTTGGTACGCAGTATTTT. The rearrangement links TRBV28 to TRBJ2-3; no definite D call. Trimming pared 8 bases from V and 8 bases from J, leaving 17 bases between. This CDR3 is 13 amino acids long. The germline V gene has CDR1 MDHEN and CDR2 SYDVKM.

This clonotype was observed many times. The J gene is TRBJ2-7, the V gene TRBV12-3 or TRBV12-4; the match to TRBD2 covers 7 bases. V was pared by 9 bases and J by 2 bases, with 4 bases of the junction left unmatched. This CDR3 has 12 amino acids. The CDR3 here is CASTSAAYEQYF. CDR3 DNA: TGTGCCAGTACTAGCGCGGCCTACGAGCAGTACTTC.

This clonotype appeared many times. This rearrangement joins TRBV18 to TRBJ2-7, with 8 nucleotides matching TRBD1. Germline V gives CDR1 KGHSH, CDR2 LQKENI. V lost 6 bases and J lost 6; bases outside the gene matches: 10. The CDR3 has 14 amino acids. The CDR3 reads CASSAGTGTGEQYF. CDR3 in DNA: TGTGCCAGCTCCGCCGGGACAGGAACCGGCGAGCAGTACTTC.

The chain couples TRBV28 to TRBJ2-7, with D perhaps given as TRBD1 or TRBD2 (5 bases each). The CDR3 length is 16 residues. CDR1 is MDHEN, CDR2 SYDVKM, per germline. The V end lost 4 bases, the J end lost 0 bases, and 16 bases lay between the germline ends. CDR3 in amino acids: CASSSTGTRSSYEQYF. For the CDR3, the DNA is TGTGCCAGCAGTTCTACCGGGACCCGGAGCTCCTACGAGCAGTACTTC.

This clonotype was recorded many times. The V and J genes are TRBV28 and TRBJ2-7; TRBD2 is a possible D gene (6 bases). There are 15 residues in the CDR3. V was clipped by 4 bases and J by 2 bases, with 15 bases between them. The germline CDR1 and CDR2 sequences are MDHEN and SYDVKM. The CDR3 nucleotides are TGTGCCAGCAGTTCCTTCTCCGGGAGACCCTACGAGCAGTACTTC. Protein product: CASSSFSGRPYEQYF.

In this sample, this clonotype turned up many times. The J gene is TRBJ2-5, the V gene TRBV20-1; D not certain. The CDR3 sequence is 13 residues long. The germline CDR1 and CDR2 sequences are DFQATT and SNEGSKA (reference sequence). Deletions cut 3 bases from V and 2 bases from J, with 10 bases between. CDR3: CSARKTLQETQYF. DNA of the CDR3: TGCAGTGCTAGGAAGACGTTGCAAGAGACCCAGTACTTC.

The table lists this clonotype with many counts. The chain recombines TRBV30 with TRBJ1-2, with D unclear. Germline-derived CDR1 and CDR2 are GTSNPN and SVGIG (reference sequence). The V end was cut by 3 bases, the J end by 2 bases, with 10 bases between. This CDR3 contains 13 residues. The CDR3 bases are TGTGCCTGGAGAAGGACCTCGAACTATGGCTACACCTTC. Amino acids: CAWRRTSNYGYTF.

The V call is TRBV27, the J call TRBJ1-1; D remains ambiguous. Germline assignment: CDR1 MNHEY and CDR2 SMNVEV (reference sequence). The CDR3 contains 12 residues. V was clipped by 4 bases and J by 7 bases, with 10 bases between them. The CDR3 region has the DNA TGTGCCAGCAGTTCAAGACAAAATGAAGCTTTCTTT. Translated: CASSSRQNEAFF.

This sequence joins TRBV9 and TRBJ1-1; the D is unclear. V was cut by 0 bases and J by 2 bases, with 14 bases left in between. Germline lookup yields CDR1 SGDLS and CDR2 YYNGEE. This CDR3 spans 16 amino acids. The CDR3 loop is CASSVDQYSFNTEAFF. For the CDR3, the DNA is TGTGCCAGCAGCGTAGATCAGTACAGTTTCAACACTGAAGCTTTCTTT.

There are many counts of this clonotype. V gene TRBV29-1 combines with J gene TRBJ2-7; D is perhaps TRBD2 (7 bases). The CDR3 runs 15 residues. V was pared by 1 base and J by 3 bases, with 16 bases between. Germline CDR1 and CDR2: SQVTM and ANQGSEA. CDR3 protein: CSVEVAGAGDYEQYF. The CDR3 coding sequence is TGCAGCGTTGAAGTTGCAGGGGCGGGAGACTACGAGCAGTACTTC.

This clonotype was detected ten times or more. J is TRBJ2-7 and V is TRBV29-1; D remains unclear. There are 12 residues in the CDR3. CDR1 and CDR2 from the germline V gene are SQVTM and ANQGSEA. The germline V and J ends were trimmed by 3 bases and 6 bases, with 12 bases remaining between them. In nucleotides, the CDR3 is TGCAGCGTTGAGGTGGAAACGGGCGAGCAGTACTTC. It codes for CSVEVETGEQYF.

The chain couples TRBV28 to TRBJ1-1; D gene uncertain. Trimming shortened V by 6 bases and J by 5 bases, and 13 bases separated the two germline ends. Germline CDR1 and CDR2: MDHEN and SYDVKM. This CDR3 contains 13 residues. The CDR3 bases are TGTGCCAGCAGACTAAACCCCGGGACTGAAGCTTTCTTT. Translating it yields CASRLNPGTEAFF.

J is TRBJ1-1 and V is TRBV28; the D gene is possibly TRBD1 (5 bases). Germline lookup yields CDR1 MDHEN and CDR2 SYDVKM. The CDR3 runs to 14 residues. Trimming removed 7 bases from V and 2 bases from J, with 14 bases in between. DNA of the CDR3: TGTGCCAGCACCTTATCGGGACCTAACACTGAAGCTTTCTTT. It translates to CASTLSGPNTEAFF.

Many counts were recorded for this clonotype. This chain joins TRBV27 and TRBJ2-2; TRBD2 might be the D (5 bases). Per germline, CDR1 MNHEY and CDR2 SMNVEV (reference sequence). The V end lost 6 bases, the J end lost 6 bases, and 5 bases lay between the germline ends. This CDR3 is 11 amino acids long. This chain's CDR3 is CASRGAGELFF. DNA of the CDR3: TGTGCCAGCAGGGGAGCCGGGGAGCTGTTTTTT.

Points on this clonotype: The junction departs from the called germline gene at one end, perhaps through a read error. The J gene is TRBJ1-6, the V gene TRBV11-2; possibly TRBD1 for D (5 bases). The CDR3 length is 15 residues. Germline CDR1 SGHAT, CDR2 FQNNGV. The CDR3 here is CASSFSRVLNSPPHF. In nucleotides, the CDR3 is TGTGCCAGCAGCTTTTCCAGGGTGCTTAATTCACCCCCCCACTTT.

The chain combines TRBV6-5 with TRBJ1-1; maybe TRBD1 (5 bases). The CDR3 totals 15 residues. Germline CDR1 and CDR2: MNHEY and SVGAGI. Trimming shortened V by 2 bases and J by 0 bases, and 10 bases separated the two germline ends. CDR3 amino acids: CASSYPGRLNTEAFF. As DNA, the CDR3 is TGTGCCAGCAGTTACCCGGGACGCCTGAACACTGAAGCTTTCTTT.

This clonotype has ten or more counts. The V and J genes are TRBV6-2 or TRBV6-3 and TRBJ2-7; 7 bases align to TRBD2. The germline CDR1 and CDR2 sequences are MNHEY and SVGEGT. The CDR3 loop spans 11 amino acids. Trimming cost V 2 bases and J 12 bases; bases outside gene matches: 4. The CDR3 DNA is TGTGCCAGCAGTTACGAGCGGGATACGTACTTC. Translating it yields CASSYERDTYF.

This clonotype was counted ten times or more. The chain is built from TRBV6-5 and TRBJ1-2; D remains ambiguous. The V gene's germline CDR1 is MNHEY and CDR2 SVGAGI. The CDR3 runs 12 residues. V dropped 7 bases and J dropped 4 bases, with 10 bases sitting between them. CDR3 loop: CASNIARYGYTF. DNA of the CDR3: TGTGCCAGCAATATCGCACGCTATGGCTACACCTTC.

In its sample, this clonotype was seen a few times. CDR3 amino acids: CASSSQGVYQPQHF. The CDR3 nucleotides are TGTGCCAGTAGTAGCCAGGGAGTCTATCAGCCCCAGCATTTT. The chain uses TRBV19 and TRBJ1-5, with D possibly matching TRBD1 (5 bases). Trimming left V 4 bases short and J 5 bases short, with 12 bases between. Germline CDR1 LNHDA, CDR2 SQIVND (reference sequence). This CDR3 has 14 amino acids.

This rearrangement joins TRBV5-1 to TRBJ1-3; tentatively, D is TRBD1 (5 bases). Germline V gene sequence: CDR1 SGHRS, CDR2 YFSETQ. The CDR3 length is 17 residues. V was pared by 3 bases and J by 0 bases, with 16 bases between. DNA of the CDR3: TGCGCCAGCAGCTCCATACAAGGACATGACTCTGGAAACACCATATATTTT. It is translated as CASSSIQGHDSGNTIYF.

This clonotype was seen a single time. This rearrangement joins TRBV12-3 or TRBV12-4 to TRBJ1-1, with TRBD1 identical over 8 bases. V lost 6 bases, J lost 6 bases, and 6 bases stayed unmatched. This CDR3 has 13 residues. CDR3 sequence reads: CASSQGAISEAFF. As DNA, the CDR3 is TGTGCCAGCAGCCAGGGGGCCATCTCTGAAGCTTTCTTT.